The entry that follows covers one T cell receptor (beta chain) sequence. Its antigen is not identified. The entry originates in a study of T cell clones after liver transplantation. Points from the study as a whole: Small, mixed patient groups and varying post-transplant times limit these conclusions.

Repertoires were generated with immunoSEQ multiplex PCR, while TCRdb's copy carries only in-frame clones and drops some. The table records approximately 100,000 clones, approximately 78% of them present only once. Trimming took 0 bases from V and 4 from J, leaving 18 bases between them. This CDR3 contains 18 residues. Looked up from germline, CDR1 is SGHAT and CDR2 is FQDESV (reference sequence). The TCR sequence derives from a human donor who received a liver transplant. Sequenced material: CD4+ T cells from blood, taken before liver transplant. The chain uses TRBV11-1 and TRBJ2-2; no reliable D call. The CDR3 region has the DNA TGTGCCAGCAGCTTAGCGGGCTTGAACAACTGGGTCACCGGGGAGCTGTTTTTT. Amino acids: CASSLAGLNNWVTGELFF. Full variable domain (remainder filled in from reference TRBV11-1 and TRBJ2-2): EAEVAQSPRYKITEKSQAVAFWCDPISGHATLYWYRQILGQGPELLVQFQDESVVDDSQLPKDRFSAERLKGVDSTLKIQPAELGDSAMYLCASSLAGLNNWVTGELFFGEGSRLTVL.